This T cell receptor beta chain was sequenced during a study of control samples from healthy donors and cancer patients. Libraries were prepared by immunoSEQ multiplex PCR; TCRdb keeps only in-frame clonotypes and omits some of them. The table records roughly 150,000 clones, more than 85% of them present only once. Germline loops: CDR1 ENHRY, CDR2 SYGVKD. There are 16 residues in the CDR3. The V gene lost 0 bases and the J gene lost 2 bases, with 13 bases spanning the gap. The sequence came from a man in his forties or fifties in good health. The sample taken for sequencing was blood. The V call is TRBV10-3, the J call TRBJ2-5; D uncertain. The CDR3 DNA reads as TGTGCCATCAGTGAGTCGTTAGGGCCAACGCAAGAGACCCAGTACTTC. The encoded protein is CAISESLGPTQETQYF.